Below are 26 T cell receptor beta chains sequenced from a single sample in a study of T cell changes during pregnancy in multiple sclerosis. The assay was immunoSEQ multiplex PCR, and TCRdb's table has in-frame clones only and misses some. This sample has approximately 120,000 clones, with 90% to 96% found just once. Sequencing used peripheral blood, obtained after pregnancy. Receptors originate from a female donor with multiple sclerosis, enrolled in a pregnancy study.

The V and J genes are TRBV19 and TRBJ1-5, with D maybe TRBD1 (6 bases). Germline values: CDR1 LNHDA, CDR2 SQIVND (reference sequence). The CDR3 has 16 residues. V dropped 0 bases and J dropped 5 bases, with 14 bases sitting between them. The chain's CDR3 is CASSIDGRGKDQPQHF. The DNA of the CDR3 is TGTGCCAGTAGTATAGACGGCAGGGGAAAGGATCAGCCCCAGCATTTT.

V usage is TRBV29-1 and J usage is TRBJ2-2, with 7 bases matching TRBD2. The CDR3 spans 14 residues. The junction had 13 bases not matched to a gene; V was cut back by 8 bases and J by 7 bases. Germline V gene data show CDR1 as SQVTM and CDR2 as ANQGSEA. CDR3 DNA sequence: TGCAGCTCCTCCCTGGGGGGGTTAGGCGGGGAGCTGTTTTTT. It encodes CSSSLGGLGGELFF.

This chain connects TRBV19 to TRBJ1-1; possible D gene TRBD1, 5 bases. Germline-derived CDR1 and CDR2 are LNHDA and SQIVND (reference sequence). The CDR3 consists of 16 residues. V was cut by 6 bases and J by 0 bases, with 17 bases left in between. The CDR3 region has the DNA TGTGCCAGTAGATGGGGCAGGGTCGGTATGAACACTGAAGCTTTCTTT. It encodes CASRWGRVGMNTEAFF.

The CDR3 loop reads CAKKPGLANNEQFF. DNA of the CDR3: TGTGCCAAAAAACCGGGACTAGCGAACAATGAGCAGTTCTTC. This sequence joins TRBV2 and TRBJ2-1; 10 nucleotides match TRBD2. The V segment lost 10 bases and the J segment 5 bases; nucleotides outside the gene matches: 8. CDR1 is SNHLY and CDR2 is FYNNEI in the germline V gene. The CDR3 contains 14 residues.

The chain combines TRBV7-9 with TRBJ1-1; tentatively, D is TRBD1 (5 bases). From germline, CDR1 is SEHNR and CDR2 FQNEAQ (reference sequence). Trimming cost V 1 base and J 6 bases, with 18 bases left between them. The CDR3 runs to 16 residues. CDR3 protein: CASSLVSVSGHPEAFF. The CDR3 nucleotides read TGTGCCAGCAGCTTAGTATCAGTATCAGGGCACCCTGAAGCTTTCTTT.

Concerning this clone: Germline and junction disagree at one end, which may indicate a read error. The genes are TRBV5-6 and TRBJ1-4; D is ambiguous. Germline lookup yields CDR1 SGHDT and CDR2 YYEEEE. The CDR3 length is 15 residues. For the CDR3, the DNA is TGTGCCAGCAGGTTGGGTCAGGCAGCGGGGGAAAAACTGTTTTTT. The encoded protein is CASRLGQAAGEKLFF.

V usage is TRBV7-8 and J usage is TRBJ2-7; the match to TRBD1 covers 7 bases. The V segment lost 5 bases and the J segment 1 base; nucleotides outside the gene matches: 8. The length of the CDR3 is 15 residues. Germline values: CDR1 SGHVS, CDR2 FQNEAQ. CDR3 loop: CASSPNLDRSYEQYF. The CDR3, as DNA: TGTGCCAGCAGCCCGAACCTGGACAGGTCCTACGAGCAGTACTTC.

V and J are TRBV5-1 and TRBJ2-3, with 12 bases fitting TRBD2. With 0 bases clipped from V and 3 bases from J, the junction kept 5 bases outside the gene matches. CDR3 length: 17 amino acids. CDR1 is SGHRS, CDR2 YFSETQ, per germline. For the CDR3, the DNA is TGCGCCAGCAGCTTGGGACTAGCGGGAGACCCGACAGATACGCAGTATTTT. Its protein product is CASSLGLAGDPTDTQYF. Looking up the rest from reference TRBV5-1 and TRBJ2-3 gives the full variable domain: KAGVTQTPRYLIKTRGQQVTLSCSPISGHRSVSWYQQTPGQGLQFLFEYFSETQRNKGNFPGRFSGRQFSNSRSEMNVSTLELGDSALYLCASSLGLAGDPTDTQYFGPGTRLTVL.

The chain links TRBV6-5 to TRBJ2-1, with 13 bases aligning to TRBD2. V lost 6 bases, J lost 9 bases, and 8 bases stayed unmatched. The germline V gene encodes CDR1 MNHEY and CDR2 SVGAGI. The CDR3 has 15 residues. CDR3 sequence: CASSLLAGGPGEQFF. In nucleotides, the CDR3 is TGTGCCAGCAGCCTACTAGCGGGAGGGCCCGGTGAGCAGTTCTTC.

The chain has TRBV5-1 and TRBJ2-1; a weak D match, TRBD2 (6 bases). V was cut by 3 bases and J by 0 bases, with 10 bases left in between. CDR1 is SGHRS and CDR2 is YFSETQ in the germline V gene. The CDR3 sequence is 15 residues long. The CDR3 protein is CASSSRRGSYNEQFF. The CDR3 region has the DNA TGCGCCAGCAGCTCGCGGAGGGGCTCCTACAATGAGCAGTTCTTC.

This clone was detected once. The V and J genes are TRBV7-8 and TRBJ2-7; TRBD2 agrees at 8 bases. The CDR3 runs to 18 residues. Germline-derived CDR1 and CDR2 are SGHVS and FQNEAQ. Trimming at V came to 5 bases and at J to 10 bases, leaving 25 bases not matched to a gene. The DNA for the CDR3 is TGTGCCAGCAGCACCCCAAGCGGGGGAAACAGGGAACAGATTGGCCAGTACTTC. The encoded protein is CASSTPSGGNREQIGQYF.

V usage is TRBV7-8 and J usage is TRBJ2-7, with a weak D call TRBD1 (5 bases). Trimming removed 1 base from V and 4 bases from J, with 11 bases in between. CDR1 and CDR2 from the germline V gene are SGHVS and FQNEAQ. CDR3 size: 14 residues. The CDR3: CASSLEGYLYEQYF. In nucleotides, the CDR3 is TGTGCCAGCAGCTTAGAGGGGTATCTGTACGAGCAGTACTTC.

This chain's CDR3 is CASSIGGDTEAFF. The CDR3 DNA sequence: TGTGCCAGCAGCATAGGGGGGGACACTGAAGCTTTCTTT. This sequence joins TRBV7-9 and TRBJ1-1; maybe TRBD1 (6 bases). The V gene's germline CDR1 is SEHNR and CDR2 FQNEAQ (reference sequence). V dropped 5 bases and J dropped 3 bases, with 10 bases sitting between them. The CDR3 length is 13 residues.

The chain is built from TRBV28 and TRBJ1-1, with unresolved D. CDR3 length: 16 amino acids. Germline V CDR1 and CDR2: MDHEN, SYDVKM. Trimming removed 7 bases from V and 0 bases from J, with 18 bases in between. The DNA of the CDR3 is TGTGCCAGCACTATTCGCGAATGGTCCATGAACACTGAAGCTTTCTTT. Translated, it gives CASTIREWSMNTEAFF. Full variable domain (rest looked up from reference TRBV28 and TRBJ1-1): DVKVTQSSRYLVKRTGEKVFLECVQDMDHENMFWYRQDPGLGLRLIYFSYDVKMKEKGDIPEGYSVSREKKERFSLILESASTNQTSMYLCASTIREWSMNTEAFFGQGTRLTVV.

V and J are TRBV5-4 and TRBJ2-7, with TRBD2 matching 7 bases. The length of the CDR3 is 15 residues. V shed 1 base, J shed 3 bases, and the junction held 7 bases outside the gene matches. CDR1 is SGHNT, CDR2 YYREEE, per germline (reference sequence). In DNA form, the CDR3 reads TGTGCCAGCAGCTTGTCTCCGGGAGGTGGCTACGAGCAGTACTTC. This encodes CASSLSPGGGYEQYF.

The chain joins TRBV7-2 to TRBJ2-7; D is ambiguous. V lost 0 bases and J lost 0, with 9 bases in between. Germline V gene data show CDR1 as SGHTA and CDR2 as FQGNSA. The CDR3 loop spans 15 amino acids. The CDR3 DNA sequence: TGTGCCAGCAGCTTAGCGCAGTCGCCCTCCTACGAGCAGTACTTC. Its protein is CASSLAQSPSYEQYF.

CDR3 region: CASSYSTAVSGNTIYF. CDR3 DNA: TGTGCCAGCAGTTACTCGACGGCGGTCTCTGGAAACACCATATATTTT. The V call is TRBV6-5, the J call TRBJ1-3; unclear D gene. CDR3 length: 16 residues. Trimming left V 0 bases short and J 0 bases short, with 9 bases between. In germline, CDR1 is MNHEY, CDR2 SVGAGI.

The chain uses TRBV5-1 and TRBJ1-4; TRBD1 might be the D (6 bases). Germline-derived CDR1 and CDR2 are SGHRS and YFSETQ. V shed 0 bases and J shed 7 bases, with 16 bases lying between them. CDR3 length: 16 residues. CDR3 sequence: CASSLVQRQGSEKLFF. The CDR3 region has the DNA TGCGCCAGCAGCTTGGTACAGCGGCAGGGGAGTGAAAAACTGTTTTTT.

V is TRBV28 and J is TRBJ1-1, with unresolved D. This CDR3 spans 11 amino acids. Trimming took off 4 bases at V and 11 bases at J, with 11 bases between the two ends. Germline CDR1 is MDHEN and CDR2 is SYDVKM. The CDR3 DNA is TGTGCCAGCAGTTGGGCCAAGCGGGCTTTCTTT. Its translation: CASSWAKRAFF.

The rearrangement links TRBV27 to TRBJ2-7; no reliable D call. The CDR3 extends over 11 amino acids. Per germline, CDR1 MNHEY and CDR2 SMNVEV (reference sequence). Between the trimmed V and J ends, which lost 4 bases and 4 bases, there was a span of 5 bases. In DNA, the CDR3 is TGTGCCAGCAGTTACGGGTACGAGCAGTACTTC. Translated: CASSYGYEQYF.

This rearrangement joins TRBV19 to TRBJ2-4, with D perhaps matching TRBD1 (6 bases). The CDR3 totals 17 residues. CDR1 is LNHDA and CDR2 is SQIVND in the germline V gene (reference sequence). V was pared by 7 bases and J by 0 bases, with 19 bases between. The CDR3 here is CASNPEAGTLAKNIQYF. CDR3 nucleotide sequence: TGTGCCAGTAATCCCGAGGCAGGGACACTAGCCAAAAACATTCAGTACTTC.

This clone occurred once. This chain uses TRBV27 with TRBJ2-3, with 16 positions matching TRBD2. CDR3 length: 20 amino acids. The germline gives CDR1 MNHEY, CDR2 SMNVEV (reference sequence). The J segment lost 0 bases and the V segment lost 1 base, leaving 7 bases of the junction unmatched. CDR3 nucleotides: TGTGCCAGCAGTTTATGGGGACTAGCGGGAGGGAGGTGGAGCACAGATACGCAGTATTTT. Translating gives CASSLWGLAGGRWSTDTQYF.

The chain's CDR3 is CASEYRVSGANVLTF. In nucleotides, the CDR3 is TGTGCCAGCGAATACAGGGTTTCTGGGGCCAACGTCCTGACTTTC. The chain recombines TRBV25-1 with TRBJ2-6; TRBD1 might be the D (6 bases). The CDR3 sequence is 15 residues long. Trimming removed 8 bases from V and 1 base from J, with 12 bases in between. The V gene's germline CDR1 is MGHDK and CDR2 SYGVNS. The whole variable domain, remainder taken from reference TRBV25-1 and TRBJ2-6, is EADIYQTPRYLVIGTGKKITLECSQTMGHDKMYWYQQDPGMELHLIHYSYGVNSTEKGDLSSESTVSRIRTEHFPLTLESARPSHTSQYLCASEYRVSGANVLTFGAGSRLTVL.

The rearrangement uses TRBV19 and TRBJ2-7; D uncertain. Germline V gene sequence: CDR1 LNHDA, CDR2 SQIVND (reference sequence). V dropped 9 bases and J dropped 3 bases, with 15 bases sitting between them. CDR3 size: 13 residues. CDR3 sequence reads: CARTETVCYEQYF. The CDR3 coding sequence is TGTGCCAGGACGGAGACGGTGTGCTACGAGCAGTACTTC.

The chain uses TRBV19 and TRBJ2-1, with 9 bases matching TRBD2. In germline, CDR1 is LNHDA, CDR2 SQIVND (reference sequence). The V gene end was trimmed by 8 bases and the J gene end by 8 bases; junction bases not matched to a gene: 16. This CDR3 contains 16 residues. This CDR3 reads CASARDAAGGHYEQFF. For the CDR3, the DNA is TGTGCCAGTGCCCGGGACGCGGCGGGAGGGCATTATGAGCAGTTCTTC.

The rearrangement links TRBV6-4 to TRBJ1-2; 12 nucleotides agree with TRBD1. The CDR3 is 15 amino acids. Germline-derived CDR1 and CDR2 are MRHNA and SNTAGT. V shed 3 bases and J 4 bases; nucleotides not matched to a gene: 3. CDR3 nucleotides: TGTGCCAGCAGTGAAGGGACAGGGGGCGCCTATGGCTACACCTTC. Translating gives CASSEGTGGAYGYTF.